A selection of T cell receptor beta chains follows, all from one sample in a study of a mutant IDH1 vaccine in newly diagnosed glioma. This table comes from immunoSEQ multiplex PCR, and its TCRdb copy is limited to in-frame clones, with some not included. The sample has around 120,000 clones; roughly 75% are singletons. Their antigens remain unidentified. This specimen was PBMCs, taken from a glioma patient whose treatment included an IDH1 peptide vaccine. All receptors come from a man aged 40-50 years with glioma. CDR3s include the opening cysteine and the closing phenylalanine or tryptophan. The order of the fields is V gene, J gene, clone size, D gene, CDR3 DNA, CDR3 protein. A D gene is named only where the DNA matches it firmly. Size is omitted from some rows. Given values are once, few, many or a class for expanded clones.

TRBV30,TRBJ1-1,NA,NA,TGTGCCTGGGCCAGGGCGGGGGATTTCACTGAAGCTTTCTTT,CAWARAGDFTEAFF
TRBV2,TRBJ2-3,once,TRBD2,TGTGCCAGCAGTGAAATGGAGACTAGCGGTGGGCAGTATTTT,CASSEMETSGGQYF
TRBV14,TRBJ1-1,few,TRBD1,TGTGCCAGCAGTCATGGACAGGGCTTGAACACTGAAGCTTTCTTT,CASSHGQGLNTEAFF
TRBV5-6,TRBJ1-3,once,TRBD1,TGTGCCAGCAGCGCGCCGGACAGGGAGTACACCATATATTTT,CASSAPDREYTIYF
TRBV19,TRBJ2-5,NA,NA,TGTGCCAGTAGTAGCGCCGTCGGGCGGGAGACCCAGTACTTC,CASSSAVGRETQYF
TRBV7-2,TRBJ2-1,NA,TRBD1,TGTGCCAGCAGCTTAACAGGGGGGAATGAGCAGTTCTTC,CASSLTGGNEQFF
TRBV27,TRBJ1-3,NA,NA,TGTGCCAGCAGTCCGGGGACACACGGGGGAAACACCATATATTTT,CASSPGTHGGNTIYF
TRBV12-2,TRBJ2-7,NA,NA,TGTGCAAGTCGCTCACCCTCCCCCTACGAGCAGTACTTC,CASRSPSPYEQYF
TRBV29-1,TRBJ2-7,NA,TRBD1,TGCAGCGTTGATGGGGACAGGGGGCCTTACGAGCAGTACTTC,CSVDGDRGPYEQYF
TRBV11-1,TRBJ2-1,NA,TRBD2,TGTGCCAGCAGCCCGCGACTAGCGGGGCTTAATGAGCAGTTCTTC,CASSPRLAGLNEQFF
TRBV4-3,TRBJ2-5,once,NA,TGCGCCAGCTCTACCGGAACCGGAGCACAAGAGACCCAGTACTTC,CASSTGTGAQETQYF
TRBV27,TRBJ1-1,NA,NA,TGTGCCAGCAGTTTAGCCCAGGGGTGGGTGGGCACTGAAGCTTTCTTT,CASSLAQGWVGTEAFF
TRBV11-3,TRBJ2-3,NA,NA,TGTGCCAGCAGCTTCAGGGGAGATACGCAGTATTTT,CASSFRGDTQYF
TRBV5-4,TRBJ2-3,NA,TRBD2,TGTGCCAGCAGCTTAGCGGGGGGGATGGATACGCAGTATTTT,CASSLAGGMDTQYF